Sequencing of this TCR beta chain was carried out in a study of PD-L1 blockade in urothelial cancer. Study-level information: About 90% of the 29 patients were men with bladder-origin urothelial cancer. Anywhere from 0 to 3 prior chemotherapy regimens had been received by patients. The researchers analyzed blood 3 weeks (second dose) and 6 weeks after treatment start.

Time point given: peripheral blood 6 weeks after treatment start. Libraries were prepared by immunoSEQ multiplex PCR; TCRdb keeps only in-frame clonotypes and omits some of them. The sample lists roughly 50,000 clones; 70% to 90% were seen once. CDR3 length: 16 amino acids. Losses at the gene ends were 1 base for V and 4 bases for J; bases not matched to a gene: 9. Germline assignment: CDR1 SNHLY and CDR2 FYNNEI. This clone was found once. The antigen is undetermined. The study, taken as a whole, reports: Below-median pretreatment blood TCR clonality was a predictor of better survival.

The receptor was derived from an older man with urothelial cancer. The input for sequencing was PBMCs, taken around atezolizumab (anti-PD-L1) treatment. V is TRBV2 and J is TRBJ2-5; TRBD1 agrees at 7 bases. The CDR3 here is CASSEGVGGETETQYF. CDR3 coding DNA: TGTGCCAGCAGTGAAGGGGTAGGGGGCGAGACAGAGACCCAGTACTTC.